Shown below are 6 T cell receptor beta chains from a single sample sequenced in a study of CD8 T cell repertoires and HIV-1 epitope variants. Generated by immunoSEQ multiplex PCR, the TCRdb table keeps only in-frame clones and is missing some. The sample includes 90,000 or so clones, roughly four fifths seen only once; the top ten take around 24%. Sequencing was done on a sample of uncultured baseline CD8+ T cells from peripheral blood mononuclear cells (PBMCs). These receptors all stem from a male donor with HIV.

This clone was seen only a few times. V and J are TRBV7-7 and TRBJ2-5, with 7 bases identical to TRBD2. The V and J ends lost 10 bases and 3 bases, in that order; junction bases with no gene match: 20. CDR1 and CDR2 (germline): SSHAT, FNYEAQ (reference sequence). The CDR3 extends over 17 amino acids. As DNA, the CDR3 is TGTGCCACCGGCACGAGCGGGGCCCTAGGGGCAGAAGAGACCCAGTACTTC. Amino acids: CATGTSGALGAEETQYF.

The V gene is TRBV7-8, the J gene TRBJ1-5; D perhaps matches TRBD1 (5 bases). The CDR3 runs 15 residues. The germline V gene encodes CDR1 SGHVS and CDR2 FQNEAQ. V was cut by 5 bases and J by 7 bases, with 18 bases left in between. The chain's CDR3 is CASSLGAGLPQPQHF. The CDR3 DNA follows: TGTGCCAGCAGCCTAGGGGCCGGTCTACCCCAGCCCCAGCATTTT.

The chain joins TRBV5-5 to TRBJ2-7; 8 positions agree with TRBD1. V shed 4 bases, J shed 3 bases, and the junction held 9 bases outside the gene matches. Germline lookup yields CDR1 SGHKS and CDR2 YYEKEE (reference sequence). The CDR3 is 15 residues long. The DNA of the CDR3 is TGTGCCAGCAGCGCCCATGGGACAGGCATCTACGAGCAGTACTTC. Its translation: CASSAHGTGIYEQYF.

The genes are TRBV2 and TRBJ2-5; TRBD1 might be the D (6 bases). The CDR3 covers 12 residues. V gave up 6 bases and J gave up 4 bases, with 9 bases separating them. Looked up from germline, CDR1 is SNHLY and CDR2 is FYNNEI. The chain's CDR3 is CASSQGLETQYF. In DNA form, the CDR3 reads TGTGCCAGCAGCCAGGGGTTAGAGACCCAGTACTTC.

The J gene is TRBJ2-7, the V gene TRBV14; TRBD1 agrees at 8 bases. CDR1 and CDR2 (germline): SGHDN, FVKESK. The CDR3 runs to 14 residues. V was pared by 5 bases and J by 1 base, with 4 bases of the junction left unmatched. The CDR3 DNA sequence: TGTGCCAGCAGCTCCTGGACAGGGTCCTACGAGCAGTACTTC. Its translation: CASSSWTGSYEQYF.

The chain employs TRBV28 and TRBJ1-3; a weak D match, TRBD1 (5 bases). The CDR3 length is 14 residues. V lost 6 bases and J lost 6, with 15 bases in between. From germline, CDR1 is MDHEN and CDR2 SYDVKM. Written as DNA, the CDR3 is TGTGCCAGCAGAGCGCAGGGCCCTGTAAACACCATATATTTT. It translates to CASRAQGPVNTIYF.